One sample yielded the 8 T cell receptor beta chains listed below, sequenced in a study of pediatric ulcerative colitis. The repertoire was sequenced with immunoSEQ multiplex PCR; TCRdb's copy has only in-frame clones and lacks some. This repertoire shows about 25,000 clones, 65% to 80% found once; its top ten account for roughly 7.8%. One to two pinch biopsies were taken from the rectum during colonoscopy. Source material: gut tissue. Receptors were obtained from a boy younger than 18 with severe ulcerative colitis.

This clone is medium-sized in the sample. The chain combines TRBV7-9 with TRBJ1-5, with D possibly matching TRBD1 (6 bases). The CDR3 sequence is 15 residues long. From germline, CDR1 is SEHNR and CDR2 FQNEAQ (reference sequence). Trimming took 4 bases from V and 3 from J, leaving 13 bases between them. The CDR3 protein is CASSSTGAYNQPQHF. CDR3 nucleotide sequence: TGTGCCAGCAGCTCGACAGGTGCTTACAATCAGCCCCAGCATTTT.

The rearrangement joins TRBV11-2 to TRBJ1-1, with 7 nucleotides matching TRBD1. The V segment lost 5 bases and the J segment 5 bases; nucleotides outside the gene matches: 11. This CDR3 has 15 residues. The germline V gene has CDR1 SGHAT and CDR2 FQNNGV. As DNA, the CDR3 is TGTGCCAGCAGCATGCCGACAGGGTGGGTTACTGAAGCTTTCTTT. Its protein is CASSMPTGWVTEAFF.

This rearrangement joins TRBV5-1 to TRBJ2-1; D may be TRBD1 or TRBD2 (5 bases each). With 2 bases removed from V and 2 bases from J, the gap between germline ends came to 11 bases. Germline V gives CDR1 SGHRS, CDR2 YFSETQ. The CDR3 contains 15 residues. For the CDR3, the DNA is TGCGCCAGCAGCTTCTCTGGGGGAACCTACAATGAGCAGTTCTTC. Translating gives CASSFSGGTYNEQFF.

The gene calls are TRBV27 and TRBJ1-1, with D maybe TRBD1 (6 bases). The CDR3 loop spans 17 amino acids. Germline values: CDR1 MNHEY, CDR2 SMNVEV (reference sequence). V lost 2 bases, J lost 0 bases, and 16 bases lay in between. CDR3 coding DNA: TGTGCCAGCAGTTTAAGGCCAATGGACAGAGTGAACACTGAAGCTTTCTTT. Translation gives CASSLRPMDRVNTEAFF.

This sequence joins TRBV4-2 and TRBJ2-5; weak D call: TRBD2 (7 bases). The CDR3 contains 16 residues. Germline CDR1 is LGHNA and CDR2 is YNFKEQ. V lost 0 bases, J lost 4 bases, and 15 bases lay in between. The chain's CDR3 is CASSQDFGEGGETQYF. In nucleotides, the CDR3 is TGTGCCAGCAGCCAAGATTTCGGGGAGGGGGGAGAGACCCAGTACTTC.

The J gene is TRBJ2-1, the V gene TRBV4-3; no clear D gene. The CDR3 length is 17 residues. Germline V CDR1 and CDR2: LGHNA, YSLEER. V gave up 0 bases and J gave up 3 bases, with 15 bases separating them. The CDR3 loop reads CASSQDLVERSYNEQFF. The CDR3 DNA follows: TGCGCCAGCAGCCAAGATCTCGTCGAAAGGAGCTACAATGAGCAGTTCTTC.

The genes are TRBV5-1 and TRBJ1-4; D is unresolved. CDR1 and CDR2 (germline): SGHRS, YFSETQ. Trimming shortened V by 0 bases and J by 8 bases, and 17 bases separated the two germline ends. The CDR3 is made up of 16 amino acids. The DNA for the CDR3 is TGCGCCAGCAGCTTGGGAGCAACCGGGAGCAACGAAAAACTGTTTTTT. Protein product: CASSLGATGSNEKLFF.

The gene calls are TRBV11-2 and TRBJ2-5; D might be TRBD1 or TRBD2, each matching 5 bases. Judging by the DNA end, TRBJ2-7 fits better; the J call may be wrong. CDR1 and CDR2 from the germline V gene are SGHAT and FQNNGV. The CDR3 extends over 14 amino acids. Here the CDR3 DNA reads TGTGCCAGCACCTTGGGGACGCCAGACGGCGAGCAGTACTTC. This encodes CASTLGTPDGEQYF.